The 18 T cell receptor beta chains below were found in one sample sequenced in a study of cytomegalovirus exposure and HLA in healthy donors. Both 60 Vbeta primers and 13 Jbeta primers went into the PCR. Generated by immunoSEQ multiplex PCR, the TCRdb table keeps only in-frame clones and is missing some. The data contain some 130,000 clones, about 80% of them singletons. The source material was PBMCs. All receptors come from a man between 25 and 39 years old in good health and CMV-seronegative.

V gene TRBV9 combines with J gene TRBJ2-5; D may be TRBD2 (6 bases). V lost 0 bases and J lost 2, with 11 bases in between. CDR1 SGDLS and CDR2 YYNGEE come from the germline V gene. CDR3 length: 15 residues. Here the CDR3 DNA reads TGTGCCAGCAGCGTAGGGACGGGAGTACAAGAGACCCAGTACTTC. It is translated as CASSVGTGVQETQYF.

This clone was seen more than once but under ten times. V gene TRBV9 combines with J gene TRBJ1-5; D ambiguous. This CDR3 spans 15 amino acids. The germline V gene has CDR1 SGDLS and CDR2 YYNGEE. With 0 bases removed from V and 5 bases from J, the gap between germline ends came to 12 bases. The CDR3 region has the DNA TGTGCCAGCAGCGTAGGGGAGTCCAGGCATCAGCCCCAGCATTTT. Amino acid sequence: CASSVGESRHQPQHF.

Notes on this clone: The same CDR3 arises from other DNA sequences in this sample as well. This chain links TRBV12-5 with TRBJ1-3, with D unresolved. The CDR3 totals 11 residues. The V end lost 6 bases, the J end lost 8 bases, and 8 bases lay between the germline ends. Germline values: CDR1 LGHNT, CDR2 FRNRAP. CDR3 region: CASGRSDTIYF. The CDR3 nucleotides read TGTGCTAGTGGGAGGTCGGACACCATATATTTT.

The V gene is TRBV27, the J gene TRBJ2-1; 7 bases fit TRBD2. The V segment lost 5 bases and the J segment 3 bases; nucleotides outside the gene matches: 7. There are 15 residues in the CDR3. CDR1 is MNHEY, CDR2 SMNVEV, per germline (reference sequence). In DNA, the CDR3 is TGTGCCAGCAGTCCCTCCAGCGGGAACTACAATGAGCAGTTCTTC. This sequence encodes CASSPSSGNYNEQFF.

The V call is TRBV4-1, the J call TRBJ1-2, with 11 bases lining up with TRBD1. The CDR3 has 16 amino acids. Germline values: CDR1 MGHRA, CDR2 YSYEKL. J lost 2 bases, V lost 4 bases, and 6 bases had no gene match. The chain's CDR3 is CASSPRTGGGNYGYTF. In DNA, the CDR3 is TGCGCCAGCAGCCCGCGGACAGGGGGCGGAAACTATGGCTACACCTTC.

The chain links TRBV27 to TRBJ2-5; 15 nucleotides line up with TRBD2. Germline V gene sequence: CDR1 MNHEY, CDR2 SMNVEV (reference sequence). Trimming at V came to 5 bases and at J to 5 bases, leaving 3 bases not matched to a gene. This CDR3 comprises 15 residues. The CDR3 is CASSTGTSGRETQYF. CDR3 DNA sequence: TGTGCCAGCAGTACCGGGACTAGCGGGAGGGAGACCCAGTACTTC.

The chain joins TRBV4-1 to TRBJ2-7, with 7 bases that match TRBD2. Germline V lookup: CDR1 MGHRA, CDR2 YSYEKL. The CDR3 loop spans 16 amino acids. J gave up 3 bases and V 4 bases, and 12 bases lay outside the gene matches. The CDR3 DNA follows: TGCGCCAGCAGCCCCACGTTGCAGCGGGGAAGCTACGAGCAGTACTTC. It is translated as CASSPTLQRGSYEQYF.

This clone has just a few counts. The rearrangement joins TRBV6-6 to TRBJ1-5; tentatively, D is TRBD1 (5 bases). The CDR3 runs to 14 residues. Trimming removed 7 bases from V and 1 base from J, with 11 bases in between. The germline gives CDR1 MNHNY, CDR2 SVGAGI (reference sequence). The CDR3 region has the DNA TGTGCCAGCACAGGGATATCCAGCAATCAGCCCCAGCATTTT. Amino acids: CASTGISSNQPQHF.

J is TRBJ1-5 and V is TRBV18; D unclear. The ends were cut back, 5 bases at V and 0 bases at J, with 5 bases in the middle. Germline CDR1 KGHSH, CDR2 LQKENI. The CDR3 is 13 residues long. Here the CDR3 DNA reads TGTGCCAGCTCAGCAGATAGCAATCAGCCCCAGCATTTT. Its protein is CASSADSNQPQHF. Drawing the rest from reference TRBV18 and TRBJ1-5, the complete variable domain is NAGVMQNPRHLVRRRGQEARLRCSPMKGHSHVYWYRQLPEEGLKFMVYLQKENIIDESGMPKERFSAEFPKEGPSILRIQQVVRGDSAAYFCASSADSNQPQHFGDGTRLSIL.

This CDR3 is CASRSTGPGYTF. CDR3 coding DNA: TGTGCCAGCAGATCGACAGGGCCCGGCTACACCTTC. The chain couples TRBV28 to TRBJ1-2; 7 positions agree with TRBD1. V gave up 6 bases and J gave up 8 bases; unmatched junction bases: 6. The CDR3 totals 12 residues. From germline, CDR1 is MDHEN and CDR2 SYDVKM.

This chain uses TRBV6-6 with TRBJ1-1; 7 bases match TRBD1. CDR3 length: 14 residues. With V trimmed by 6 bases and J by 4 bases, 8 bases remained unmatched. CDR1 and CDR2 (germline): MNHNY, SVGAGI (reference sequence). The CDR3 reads CASSPGQVGTEAFF. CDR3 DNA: TGTGCCAGCAGCCCCGGACAGGTGGGCACTGAAGCTTTCTTT.

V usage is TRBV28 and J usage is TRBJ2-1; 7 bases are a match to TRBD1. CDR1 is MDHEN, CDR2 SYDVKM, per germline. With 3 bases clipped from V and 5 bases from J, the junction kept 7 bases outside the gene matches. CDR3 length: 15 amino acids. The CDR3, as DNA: TGTGCCAGCAGTTTCACAGGGACAGCTCACAATGAGCAGTTCTTC. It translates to CASSFTGTAHNEQFF.

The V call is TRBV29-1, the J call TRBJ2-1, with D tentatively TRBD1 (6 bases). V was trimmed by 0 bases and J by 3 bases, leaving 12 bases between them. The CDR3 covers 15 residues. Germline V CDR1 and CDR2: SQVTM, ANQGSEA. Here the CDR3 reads CSVEDSGTHYNEQFF. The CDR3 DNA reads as TGCAGCGTTGAAGATTCCGGGACACACTACAATGAGCAGTTCTTC.

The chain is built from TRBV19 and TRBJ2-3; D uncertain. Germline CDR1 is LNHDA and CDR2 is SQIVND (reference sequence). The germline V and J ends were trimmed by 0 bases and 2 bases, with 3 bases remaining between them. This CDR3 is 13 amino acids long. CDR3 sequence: CASSIDFTDTQYF. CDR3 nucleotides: TGTGCCAGTAGTATAGACTTCACAGATACGCAGTATTTT.

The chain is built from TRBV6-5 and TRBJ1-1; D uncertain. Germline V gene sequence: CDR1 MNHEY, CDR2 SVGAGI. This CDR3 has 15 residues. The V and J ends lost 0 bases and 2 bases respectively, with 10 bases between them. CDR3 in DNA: TGTGCCAGCAGTTACTCGGCAACAGTTAACACTGAAGCTTTCTTT. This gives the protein CASSYSATVNTEAFF.

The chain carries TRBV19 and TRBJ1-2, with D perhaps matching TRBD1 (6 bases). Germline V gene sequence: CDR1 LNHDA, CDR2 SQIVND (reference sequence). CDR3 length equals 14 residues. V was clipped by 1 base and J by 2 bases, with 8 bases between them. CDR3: CASSIGTGNYGYTF. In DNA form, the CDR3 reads TGTGCCAGTAGTATAGGTACAGGGAACTATGGCTACACCTTC.

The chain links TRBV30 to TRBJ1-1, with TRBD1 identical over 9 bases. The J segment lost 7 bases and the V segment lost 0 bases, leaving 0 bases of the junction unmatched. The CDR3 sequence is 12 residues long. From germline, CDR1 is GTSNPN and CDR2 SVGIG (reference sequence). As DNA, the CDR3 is TGTGCCTGGAGTGTGACAGGGGGTGAAGCTTTCTTT. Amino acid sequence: CAWSVTGGEAFF.

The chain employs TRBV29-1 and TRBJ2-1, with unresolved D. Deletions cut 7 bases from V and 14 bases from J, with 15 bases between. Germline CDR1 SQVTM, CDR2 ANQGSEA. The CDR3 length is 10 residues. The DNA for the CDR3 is TGCAGCGCCACCCGGGTCGAGGAGTTCTTC. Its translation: CSATRVEEFF.